The rows below give T cell receptor beta chains drawn from one sample of a study of regulatory T cells in long-lasting Graves disease. TCRdb re-derived calls from the multiplex PCR reads in MiXCR, one entry per CDR3 protein. The sample consists of around 400,000 distinct CDR3 sequences, 15% of them appearing once. These same data were also listed under a study on T cells in Graves' hyperthyroidism and ophthalmopathy.

The source was peripheral blood mononuclear cells (PBMCs), collected at new diagnosis, from a patient treated with antithyroid drugs. The receptors were gathered from a woman aged 40 to 50 with Graves disease. The conserved cysteine and the conserved F or W are not part of the CDR3 here.

TRBJ2-7 TRBV2 ASNSPSRLYEQY
TRBJ1-4 TRBV11-2 ASSASEKLF
TRBJ1-2 TRBV11-2 ASSTLSGGFGYT
TRBJ2-3 TRBV9 ASSVEDKRDGTDTQY
TRBJ2-1 TRBV6-2/TRBV6-3 ATLSGSRGGGYNEQF
TRBJ2-1 TRBV15 ATSRDRESGRNEQF
TRBJ2-1 TRBV20-1 SASRGGLAGALNEQF
TRBJ2-7 TRBV20-1 SAIPGRASGEQY
TRBJ2-1 TRBV24-1 ATSEGDSTYNEQF
TRBJ2-3 TRBV2 ASRDRTGGYTDTQY
TRBJ1-3 TRBV20-1 SARALAGTGGDGNTIY
TRBJ2-3 TRBV11-2 ASTQGADTQY
TRBJ1-3 TRBV12-3/TRBV12-4 ASRSSQGYGNTIY
TRBJ1-5 TRBV19 ASSIEVQPQH
TRBJ1-4 TRBV5-1 ASSWQGASTNEKLF
TRBJ2-2 TRBV15 ATSRAGGTGELF
TRBJ2-7 TRBV6-2/TRBV6-3 ASSYRLAARSYEQY
TRBJ1-1 TRBV30 AWGSRVDTEAF
TRBJ1-2 TRBV6-2/TRBV6-3 ASLTGGADYGYT
TRBJ1-1 TRBV11-3 ASREDSGTEAF
TRBJ2-5 TRBV7-9 ASSLRPGETQY
TRBJ2-3 TRBV18 ASKREIADTQY
TRBJ1-5 TRBV12-3/TRBV12-4 ASSFYNQPQH
TRBJ2-2 TRBV11-3 ASSTERLIQNTGELF
TRBJ1-4 TRBV2 ASSVDRNEKLF
TRBJ1-2 TRBV6-2/TRBV6-3 ASAYREDGYT
TRBJ2-2 TRBV9 ASSAAGQNTGELF
TRBJ1-2 TRBV29-1 SVEENRVGYT
TRBJ1-5 TRBV7-2 ASSTQPGGNNQPQH
TRBJ1-1 TRBV5-5 ASSPAPGGTEAF
TRBJ2-7 TRBV27 ASSLTGGLTYEQY
TRBJ2-6 TRBV10-2 ASREQGSGANVLT
TRBJ1-1 TRBV6-1 ASTEGWVRGIEAF
TRBJ1-4 TRBV20-1 SARDWRESGEKLF
TRBJ2-1 TRBV11-2 ASSLEGLAGGDEQF
TRBJ2-5 TRBV9 ASSPGGLGQETQY
TRBJ2-3 TRBV28 ASSRPPGLASPTDTQY